This TCR beta chain was recovered during a study of beta chain features in type 1 diabetes. About the study: There were about 110,000,000 sorted cells examined across all samples. Study-level results: Type 1 diabetes patients showed a moderate but significant shortening of TCRB CDR3s in all four CD4+ subsets. Comparison showed that naive, central memory and Treg TCRB repertoires appeared more similar among patients than among healthy donors.

CDR3 length equals 15 residues. V dropped 4 bases and J dropped 5 bases, with 18 bases sitting between them. Germline V gives CDR1 SGHNT, CDR2 YYREEE (reference sequence). Worth noting for this clone: The target antigen is unknown.

It was via CD45RO/CCR7/CD25/CD127/CD95/CD27 that CD4+ naive, central memory, regulatory and stem cell-like memory cells were sorted. The authors obtained over 98% purity in all sorted populations. The investigators reverse transcribed all of the isolated RNA, so they sequenced expressed TCRB transcripts. Libraries were prepared by immunoSEQ multiplex PCR; TCRdb keeps only in-frame clonotypes and omits some of them. The profile shows approximately 150,000 clones, around an eighth of them singletons. The chain recombines TRBV5-4 with TRBJ2-5, with a weak D call TRBD2 (6 bases). Sequenced sample: central memory CD4+ T cells from blood. This clonotype originated in a man between 18 and 29 years old with type 1 diabetes. In DNA, the CDR3 is TGTGCCAGCAGCCGGTTTGGGGGGAATGGGGAGACCCAGTACTTC. Translation gives CASSRFGGNGETQYF. Based on the CDR3 plus reference TRBV5-4 and TRBJ2-5, the full variable domain is ETGVTQSPTHLIKTRGQQVTLRCSSQSGHNTVSWYQQALGQGPQFIFQYYREEENGRGNFPPRFSGLQFPNYSSELNVNALELDDSALYLCASSRFGGNGETQYFGPGTRLLVL.